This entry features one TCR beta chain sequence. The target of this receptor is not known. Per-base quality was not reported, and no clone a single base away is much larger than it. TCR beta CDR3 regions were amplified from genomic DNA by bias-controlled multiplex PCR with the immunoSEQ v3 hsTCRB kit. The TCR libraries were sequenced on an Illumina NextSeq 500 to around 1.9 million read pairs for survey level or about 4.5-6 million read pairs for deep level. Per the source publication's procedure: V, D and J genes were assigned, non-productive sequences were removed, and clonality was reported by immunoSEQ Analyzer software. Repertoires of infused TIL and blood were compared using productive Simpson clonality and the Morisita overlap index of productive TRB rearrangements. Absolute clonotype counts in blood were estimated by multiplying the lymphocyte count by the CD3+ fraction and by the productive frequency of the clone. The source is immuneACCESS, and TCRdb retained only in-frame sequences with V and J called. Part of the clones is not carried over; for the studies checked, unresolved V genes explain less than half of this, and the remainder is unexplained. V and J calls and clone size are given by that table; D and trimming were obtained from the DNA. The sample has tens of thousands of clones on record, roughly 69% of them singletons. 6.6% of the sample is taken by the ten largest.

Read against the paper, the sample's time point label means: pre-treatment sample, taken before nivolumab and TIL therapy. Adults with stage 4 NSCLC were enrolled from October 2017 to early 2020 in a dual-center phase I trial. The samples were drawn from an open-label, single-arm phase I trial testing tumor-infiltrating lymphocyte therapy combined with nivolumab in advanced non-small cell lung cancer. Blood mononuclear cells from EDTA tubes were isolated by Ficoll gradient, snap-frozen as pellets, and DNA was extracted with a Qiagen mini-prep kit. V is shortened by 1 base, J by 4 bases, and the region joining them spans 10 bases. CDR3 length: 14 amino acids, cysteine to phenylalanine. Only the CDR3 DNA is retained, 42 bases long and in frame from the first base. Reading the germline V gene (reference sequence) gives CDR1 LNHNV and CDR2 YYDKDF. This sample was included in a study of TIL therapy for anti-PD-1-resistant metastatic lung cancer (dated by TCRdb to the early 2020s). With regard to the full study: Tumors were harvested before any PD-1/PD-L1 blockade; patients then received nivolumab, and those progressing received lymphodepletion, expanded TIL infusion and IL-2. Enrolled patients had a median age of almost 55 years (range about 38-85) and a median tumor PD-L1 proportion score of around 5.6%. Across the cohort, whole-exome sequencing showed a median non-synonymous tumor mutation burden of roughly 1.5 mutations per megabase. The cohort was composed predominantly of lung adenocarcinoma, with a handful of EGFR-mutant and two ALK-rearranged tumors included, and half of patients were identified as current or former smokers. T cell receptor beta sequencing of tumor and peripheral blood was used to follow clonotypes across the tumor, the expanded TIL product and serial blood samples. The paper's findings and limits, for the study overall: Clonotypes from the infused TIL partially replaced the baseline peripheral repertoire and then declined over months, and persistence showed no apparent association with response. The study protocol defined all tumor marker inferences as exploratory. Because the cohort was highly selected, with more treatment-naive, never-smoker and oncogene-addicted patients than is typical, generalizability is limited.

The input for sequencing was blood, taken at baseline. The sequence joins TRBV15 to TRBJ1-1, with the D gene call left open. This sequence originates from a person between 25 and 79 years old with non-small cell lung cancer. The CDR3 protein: CATSRGGLITEAFF. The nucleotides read TGTGCCACCAGCAGAGGAGGCCTGATCACTGAAGCTTTCTTT.